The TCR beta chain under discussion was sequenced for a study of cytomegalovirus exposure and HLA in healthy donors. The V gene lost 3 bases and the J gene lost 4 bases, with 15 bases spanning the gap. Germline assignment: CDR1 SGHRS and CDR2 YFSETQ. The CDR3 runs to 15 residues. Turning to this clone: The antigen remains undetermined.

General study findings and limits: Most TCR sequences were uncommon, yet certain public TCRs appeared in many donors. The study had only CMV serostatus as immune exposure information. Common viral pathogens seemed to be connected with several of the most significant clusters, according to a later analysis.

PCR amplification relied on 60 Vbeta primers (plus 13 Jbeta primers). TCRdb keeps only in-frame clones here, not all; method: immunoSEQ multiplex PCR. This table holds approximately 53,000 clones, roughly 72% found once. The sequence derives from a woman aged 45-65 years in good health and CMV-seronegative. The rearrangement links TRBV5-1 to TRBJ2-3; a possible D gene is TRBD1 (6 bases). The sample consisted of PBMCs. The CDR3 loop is CASSSTTGLADTQYF. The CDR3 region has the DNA TGCGCCAGCAGCTCTACTACAGGGCTGGCAGATACGCAGTATTTT.